This T cell receptor beta chain is drawn from a study of graft-versus-host responses after intestinal transplantation. A note on this clone: Antigen: not known.

Profiled with immunoSEQ multiplex PCR; TCRdb holds only in-frame clones, not every one. Seen here are some 35,000 clones, 94% observed once, and the top ten hold roughly 0.22%. The CDR3 length is 13 residues. V lost 5 bases, J lost 5 bases, and 13 bases lay in between. The germline CDR1 and CDR2 sequences are SGDLS and YYNGEE. The V and J genes are TRBV9 and TRBJ1-2; tentatively, D is TRBD1 (5 bases). The material sequenced was unstimulated CD4+ T cells sorted from spleen or lymph node cells, taken before transplant. This TCR came from a human donor who was the organ donor for an intestinal transplant. CDR3 loop: CASRSGQNYGYTF. CDR3 bases: TGTGCCAGCAGGTCCGGACAAAATTATGGCTACACCTTC.